The sequence of this T cell receptor (beta chain) was determined in a study of early T cells in non-severe SARS-CoV-2 infection. This clonotype has a count of ten or more. The junction does not match germline at one end; this may be a read error. Molecules of cDNA were individually given unique molecular identifiers that were attached to them. A single record per CDR3 protein comes from TCRdb applying MiXCR to the 5' RACE reads. The profile shows approximately 33,000 distinct CDR3 sequences, roughly 5% of them singletons. The V gene's germline CDR1 is ENHRY and CDR2 SYGVKD. CDR3 size: 14 residues. Sequencing input: whole blood. This chain uses TRBV10-3 with TRBJ2-1; possible D gene TRBD1, 6 bases. The origin of this receptor is an adult who was a healthcare worker with PCR-confirmed SARS-CoV-2 infection or an uninfected control (not recorded which). CDR3 nucleotides: TGTGCCATCAGCTACCATGGGGGCACGAATGAGCGGTTCTTC. Its protein is CAISYHGGTNERFF.